This section outlines one TCR beta chain sequence together with its context. The source of the sample is a study of blood T cell repertoires in COVID-19. Study details: Acute and convalescent COVID-19 samples came from the United States, Italy and Spain. Sources were T cells, B-cell-depleted T cells, or PBMCs; the material itself was cDNA or gDNA.

Original processing notes: Reference gene primer amplification yielded estimated nucleated cell counts. This table comes from immunoSEQ multiplex PCR, and its TCRdb copy is limited to in-frame clones, with some not included. Clonal size and the V and J genes are those of that table, whereas D and trimming came from the DNA. The sample shows 200,000 to 250,000 clones, around 88% of them seen only once. V lost 4 bases and J lost 2; bases outside the gene matches: 9. This CDR3 is built from 18 residues. Germline loops: CDR1 PRHDT, CDR2 FYEKMQ (reference sequence). This sequence joins TRBV13 and TRBJ1-5, with 12 bases that match TRBD1. Sequencing was carried out using peripheral blood. The receptor's source is a man in his late teens or twenties with active or convalescent COVID-19. The CDR3 sequence is CASSSSGTGGVGNQPQHF. CDR3 DNA: TGTGCCAGCAGCTCCTCCGGGACAGGGGGCGTCGGCAATCAGCCCCAGCATTTT.